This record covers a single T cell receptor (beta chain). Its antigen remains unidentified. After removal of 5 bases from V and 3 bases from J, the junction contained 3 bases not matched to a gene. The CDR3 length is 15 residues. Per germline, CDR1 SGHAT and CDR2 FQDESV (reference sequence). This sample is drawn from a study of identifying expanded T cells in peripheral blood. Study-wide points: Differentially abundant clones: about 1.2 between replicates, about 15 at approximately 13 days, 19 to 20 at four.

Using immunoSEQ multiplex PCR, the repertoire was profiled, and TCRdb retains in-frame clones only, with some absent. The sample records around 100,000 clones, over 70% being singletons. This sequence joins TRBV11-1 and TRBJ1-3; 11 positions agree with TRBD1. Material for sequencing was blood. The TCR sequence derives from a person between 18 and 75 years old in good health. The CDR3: CASSPDRGLGNTIYF. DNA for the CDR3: TGTGCCAGCAGCCCGGACAGGGGGCTTGGAAACACCATATATTTT. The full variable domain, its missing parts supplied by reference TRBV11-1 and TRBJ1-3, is EAEVAQSPRYKITEKSQAVAFWCDPISGHATLYWYRQILGQGPELLVQFQDESVVDDSQLPKDRFSAERLKGVDSTLKIQPAELGDSAMYLCASSPDRGLGNTIYFGEGSWLTVV.